This T cell receptor beta chain was sequenced during a study of OX40 agonist ivuxolimab in advanced cancers. Study-level background: The costimulatory receptor OX40 (CD134) was targeted by ivuxolimab, a fully human IgG2 agonistic monoclonal antibody. Three dose-escalation patients achieved partial responses, one with hepatocellular carcinoma and two with cutaneous melanoma. The monotherapy dose-escalation portion (N of about 50 patients) of the phase I ivuxolimab trial is reported in the paper. Of the roughly 50 dose-escalation patients, hepatocellular carcinoma was present in about 19, melanoma in around 15, renal cell carcinoma in 9 and head and neck cancer in 9. In the dose-escalation cohort, around four fifths of patients were male, and the mean age was 60 years with a range of roughly 20 to 79. Intravenous ivuxolimab was administered to patients every 2 weeks at six dose levels: 0.01, 0.1, 0.3, 1.5, 3 and 10 mg/kg. The point of sequencing TCRbeta in the periphery was to test whether ivuxolimab changed TCR sequence diversity and drove clonal T-cell expansion. Prior anti-PD-1, anti-PD-L1 or anti-CTLA-4 therapy was permitted, and checkpoint inhibitors had been received by more than 35% of dose-escalation patients. The paper as a whole reports these results and caveats: The antigen specificity of the peripheral T cells that underwent clonal expansion was not determined. Low levels of normalized T-cell clonal expansion were also shown by some nonresponding patients. After ivuxolimab, expanded clones were on average more numerous among CD8+ T cells than among CD4+ T cells. At doses of 0.1 to 3.0 mg/kg, clonal expansion of both CD4+ and CD8+ blood T cells was observed from baseline to week 6. In the 0.1-3.0 mg/kg groups, partial responders were among the patients with the lowest normalized peripheral clonal expansion, particularly in CD8+ T cells.

The trial excluded patients who had a history of autoimmune disease or were on systemic immunosuppression. Peripheral blood for TCR sequencing was collected from all dose cohorts at baseline, on cycle 4 day 1, and on cycle 7 day 1. Samples came from an open-label, multicenter, first-in-human phase I dose-escalation trial of ivuxolimab. Adults with locally advanced or metastatic head and neck squamous cell, hepatocellular, melanoma or renal cell carcinoma were enrolled in the trial. Before TCR sequencing, CD4+ T cells and CD8+ T cells from peripheral blood were sorted into separate populations. For sequencing of the TCRbeta CDR3 region, genomic DNA was extracted from the sorted cells. The immunoSEQ Assay was used for sequencing of TCRbeta CDR3 regions. TCRdb mirrors the immuneACCESS table, restricted to in-frame sequences. Some clones are absent from its copies; in checked studies, under half trace to an unresolved V gene, and the reason for the others is unknown. The sample table holds 60,000 to 65,000 clones, of which about 81% were seen once. About 1.9% of the sample belongs to the ten largest clones.

For this clone: There is no known antigen for this receptor. One base away there is no much larger clone; base qualities are not given.

Including the terminal cysteine and phenylalanine, the CDR3 comprises 17 residues. The entry retains the CDR3 DNA only, 51 bases that are in frame from base 1. CDR1 and CDR2, looked up from the germline V gene (reference sequence), are SGHNT and YYREEE. V sheds 6 bases and J sheds 0 bases, leaving 16 bases between their ends. This specimen was CD4+ or CD8+ T cells sorted from blood, taken in a trial of the OX40 agonist ivuxolimab. This sequence uses TRBV5-4 and TRBJ2-6, with no confident D gene call. This TCR was recovered from an adult with an advanced solid tumor such as melanoma, head and neck, liver or kidney cancer. The CDR3 has the sequence CASMRTSINSGANVLTF. The base sequence is TGTGCCAGCATGAGGACGAGTATCAACTCTGGGGCCAACGTCCTGACTTTC. With all but the CDR3 taken from the reference TRBV5-4 and TRBJ2-6 genes, the full variable domain is: ETGVTQSPTHLIKTRGQQVTLRCSSQSGHNTVSWYQQALGQGPQFIFQYYREEENGRGNFPPRFSGLQFPNYSSELNVNALELDDSALYLCASMRTSINSGANVLTFGAGSRLTVL.